These 8 T cell receptor beta chains share one sample of origin, sequenced in a study of T cell repertoires in cytomegalovirus infection. Their cognate antigens are unknown. One entry per CDR3 protein, called by TCRdb with MiXCR from the reads. The data hold 750,000 to 950,000 distinct CDR3 sequences, with just under 30% observed a single time. Source: cultured CD8+ T cells from PBMCs, taken from culture after CMV antigen stimulation. Receptor source: a human donor in good health (CMV status not recorded). Some clones in this sample may be carry-over from other donors' samples.

This chain links TRBV6-4 with TRBJ2-1; D unresolved. V was cut by 1 base and J by 5 bases, with 3 bases left in between. The V gene's germline CDR1 is MRHNA and CDR2 SNTAGT. There are 12 residues in the CDR3. The CDR3 nucleotides read TGTGCCAGCAGTGACTTTAACAATGAGCAGTTCTTC. It yields the protein CASSDFNNEQFF.

The CDR3 loop reads CASSLVDAGNQPQHF. The DNA of the CDR3 is TGTGCCAGCAGCTTAGTAGATGCGGGAAATCAGCCCCAGCATTTT. The V gene is TRBV7-8, the J gene TRBJ1-5; D unresolved. Germline V gene lookup returns CDR1 SGHVS and CDR2 FQNEAQ. The CDR3 is 15 amino acids. Trimming removed 1 base from V and 4 bases from J, with 11 bases in between.

This clonotype occurred many times. This sequence joins TRBV7-6 and TRBJ2-1; D not certain. The CDR3 totals 17 residues. The germline gives CDR1 SGHVS, CDR2 FNYEAQ. V lost 4 bases to trimming and J lost 0 bases, with 16 bases between them. The CDR3 here is CASSSGWAFSSYNEQFF. The CDR3 nucleotides are TGTGCCAGCAGCTCTGGTTGGGCCTTCAGCTCCTACAATGAGCAGTTCTTC.

The chain joins TRBV27 to TRBJ1-1; D call uncertain. CDR3 length: 14 amino acids. The ends were cut back, 4 bases at V and 1 base at J, with 10 bases in the middle. Per the germline V gene, CDR1 is MNHEY and CDR2 is SMNVEV (reference sequence). The CDR3 region has the DNA TGTGCCAGCAGTTACCTCGACAAGAACACTGAAGCTTTCTTT. Protein product: CASSYLDKNTEAFF.

This clonotype was counted many times. This chain links TRBV7-2 with TRBJ2-1, with TRBD2 as a possible D gene (6 bases). Germline assignment: CDR1 SGHTA and CDR2 FQGNSA. V lost 3 bases and J lost 5, with 11 bases in between. The CDR3 is 14 amino acids. CDR3 sequence reads: CASSFAGFNNEQFF. Written as DNA, the CDR3 is TGTGCCAGCAGCTTCGCGGGGTTCAACAATGAGCAGTTCTTC.

The J gene is TRBJ2-1, the V gene TRBV7-6; TRBD1 matches 10 bases. Germline V gene lookup returns CDR1 SGHVS and CDR2 FNYEAQ. With V trimmed by 0 bases and J by 5 bases, 1 base remained unmatched. The length of the CDR3 is 15 residues. Here the CDR3 DNA reads TGTGCCAGCAGCTTAGCGGGACAGGGGAACAATGAGCAGTTCTTC. Residues: CASSLAGQGNNEQFF. Variable domain in full (rest from reference TRBV7-6 and TRBJ2-1): GAGVSQSPRYKVTKRGQDVALRCDPISGHVSLYWYRQALGQGPEFLTYFNYEAQQDKSGLPNDRFSAERPEGSISTLTIQRTEQRDSAMYRCASSLAGQGNNEQFFGPGTRLTVL.

The gene calls are TRBV14 and TRBJ2-5, with a weak D call TRBD1 (8 bases). The germline gives CDR1 SGHDN, CDR2 FVKESK. The ends were cut back, 0 bases at V and 3 bases at J, with 23 bases in the middle. CDR3 length: 19 residues. This CDR3 is CASSQDWGGTGLPEETQYF. In DNA, the CDR3 is TGTGCCAGCAGCCAAGATTGGGGGGGGACAGGTCTCCCGGAAGAGACCCAGTACTTC.

In this sample, this clonotype turned up a few times. This chain uses TRBV7-3 with TRBJ2-3; no reliable D call. V lost 8 bases and J lost 5, with 20 bases in between. Germline CDR1 SGHTA, CDR2 FQGTGA. The CDR3 runs 15 residues. The CDR3 loop is CASLEIPGPIDTQYF. CDR3 nucleotide sequence: TGTGCCAGCCTAGAGATCCCCGGGCCAATAGATACGCAGTATTTT.